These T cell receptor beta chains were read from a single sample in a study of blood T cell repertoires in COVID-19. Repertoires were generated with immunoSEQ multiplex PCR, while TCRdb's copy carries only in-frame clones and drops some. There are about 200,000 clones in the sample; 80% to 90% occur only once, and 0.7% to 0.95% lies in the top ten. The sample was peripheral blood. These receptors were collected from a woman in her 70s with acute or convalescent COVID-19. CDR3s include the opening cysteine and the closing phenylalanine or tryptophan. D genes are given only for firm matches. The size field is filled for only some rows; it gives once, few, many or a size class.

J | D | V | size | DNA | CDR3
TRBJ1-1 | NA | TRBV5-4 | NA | TGTGCCAGCAGCTTTGGCAGTATGAACACTGAAGCTTTCTTT | CASSFGSMNTEAFF
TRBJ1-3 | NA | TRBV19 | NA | TGTGCCAGTAGTATAAACAGGGCTGGAAACACCATATATTTT | CASSINRAGNTIYF
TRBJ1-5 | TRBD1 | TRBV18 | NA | TGTGCCAGCTCACCAAGCCTTGGGACAGGGGGCAGTGGCAATCAGCCCCAGCATTTT | CASSPSLGTGGSGNQPQHF
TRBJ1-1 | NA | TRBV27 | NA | TGTGCCAGCAGAAGACAGGTGGCGAACACTGAAGCTTTCTTT | CASRRQVANTEAFF
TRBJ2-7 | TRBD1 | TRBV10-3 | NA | TGTGCCATCACCGGGACAGGGTTCGAGCAGTACTTC | CAITGTGFEQYF
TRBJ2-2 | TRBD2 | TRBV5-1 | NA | TGCGCCAGCAGCCAATTAGCGGGGAACACCGGGGAGCTGTTTTTT | CASSQLAGNTGELFF
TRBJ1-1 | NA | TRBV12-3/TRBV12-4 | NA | TGTGCCAGCACTATAGACAGTGAAGCTTTCTTT | CASTIDSEAFF
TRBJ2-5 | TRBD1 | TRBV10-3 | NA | TGTGCCATCAGTGGGACAGGGGATAGGCAAGAGACCCAGTACTTC | CAISGTGDRQETQYF
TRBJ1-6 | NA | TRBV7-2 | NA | TGTGCCAGCAGCCTAGGGCGGCAGGGCCTTAATTCACCCCTCCACTTT | CASSLGRQGLNSPLHF
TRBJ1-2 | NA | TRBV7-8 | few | TGTGCCAGCAGCTCGGACACAAACTATGGCTACACCTTC | CASSSDTNYGYTF
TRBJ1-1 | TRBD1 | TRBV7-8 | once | TGTGCCAGCAGCTTATTACAGGGGGCCTCGGGAGCTTTCTTT | CASSLLQGASGAFF
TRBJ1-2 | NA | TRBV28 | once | TGTGCCAGCAGTTTCTCCAGGCGTGATGGCTACACCTTC | CASSFSRRDGYTF
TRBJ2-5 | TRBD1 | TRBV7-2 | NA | TGTGCCAGCAGCTTCTGGGACAGAAAAGAGACCCAGTACTTC | CASSFWDRKETQYF
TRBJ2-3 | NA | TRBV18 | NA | TGTGCCAGCTCAATAACAGGGTTGGGCACAGATACGCAGTATTTT | CASSITGLGTDTQYF
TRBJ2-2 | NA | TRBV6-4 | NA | TGTGCCAGCAGTCGACAGCCGAACACCGGGGAGCTGTTTTTT | CASSRQPNTGELFF
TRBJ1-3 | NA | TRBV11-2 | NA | TGTGCCAGCAGCTTTCAGGGCTTTGGAAACACCATATATTTT | CASSFQGFGNTIYF